This entry describes one TCR beta chain. Its cognate antigen is unknown. This sample is part of a study of OX40 agonist ivuxolimab in advanced cancers. Turning to the study itself: Ivuxolimab is a fully human IgG2 antibody that activates OX40 (CD134). Findings of the study overall: It was also the case that some nonresponders had low normalized T-cell clonal expansion. At 0.1 to 3.0 mg/kg and by week 6, clonal expansion occurred in CD4+ and CD8+ blood T cells.

Clones were sequenced by immunoSEQ multiplex PCR, and TCRdb holds only the in-frame ones, with some missing. Of about 89,000 clones listed, more than 85% were seen once; the top ten hold 0.25% to 0.3%. The source material was CD4+ or CD8+ T cells sorted from blood, sampled in a trial of the OX40 agonist ivuxolimab. This sequence originates from an adult with an advanced solid tumor such as melanoma, head and neck, liver or kidney cancer.

CDR3 bases: TGTGCCAGCACCCTACTAGCGGGAGGGCACAATGAGCAGTTCTTC. Translated: CASTLLAGGHNEQFF. V is TRBV11-1 and J is TRBJ2-1, with 13 bases identical to TRBD2. Germline-derived CDR1 and CDR2 are SGHAT and FQDESV (reference sequence). V shed 7 bases and J 5 bases; nucleotides not matched to a gene: 5. The CDR3 covers 15 residues.